This record covers a single TCR beta chain. V lost 1 base to trimming and J lost 8 bases, with 11 bases between them. The CDR3 spans 14 residues. Germline V gene data show CDR1 as MNHNS and CDR2 as SASEGT. The sample originates from a study of blood T cell repertoires in COVID-19. Looking at the study overall: In each case, the material was cDNA or gDNA derived from T cells, B-cell-depleted T cells, or PBMCs.

Assay used: immunoSEQ multiplex PCR; TCRdb lists only in-frame clones, some missing. The repertoire holds fewer than 350,000 clones, with roughly 88% as singletons. This clonotype originated in a woman aged 40 to 55 with acute COVID-19. The sequencing sample was made of PBMCs or T cells enriched from blood (not recorded which). The chain employs TRBV6-1 and TRBJ1-4, with a weak D call TRBD1 (6 bases). For the CDR3, the DNA is TGTGCCAGCAGTGAAGGGGGGCCTGGAGAAAAACTGTTTTTT. As protein: CASSEGGPGEKLFF.